One sample yielded the 24 T cell receptor beta chains listed below, sequenced in a study of blood T cell repertoires in COVID-19. Sequenced by immunoSEQ multiplex PCR; TCRdb stores in-frame clones only, minus some. The sample includes fewer than 45,000 clones, 70% to 85% of them seen just once. Sample: peripheral blood. The receptors were gathered from a woman older than 75 with acute or convalescent COVID-19.

This sequence joins TRBV5-1 and TRBJ2-2; the D gene is possibly TRBD1 (6 bases). Trimming stripped 5 bases from V and 5 bases from J, with 22 bases between. CDR1 and CDR2 from the germline V gene are SGHRS and YFSETQ. The CDR3 sequence is 17 residues long. This CDR3 is CASRSTVTQGWTGELFF. The CDR3 DNA is TGCGCCAGCAGATCGACGGTGACACAGGGTTGGACCGGGGAGCTGTTTTTT.

V and J are TRBV27 and TRBJ2-7, with a weak D call TRBD1 (6 bases). The length of the CDR3 is 11 residues. V lost 6 bases and J lost 7, with 10 bases in between. Germline V gene data show CDR1 as MNHEY and CDR2 as SMNVEV (reference sequence). In DNA, the CDR3 is TGTGCCAGCAGGGGGGCCGGGGAGCAGTACTTC. Translated, it gives CASRGAGEQYF.

The chain recombines TRBV10-3 with TRBJ2-5; D is possibly TRBD1 (5 bases). Germline lookup yields CDR1 ENHRY and CDR2 SYGVKD. The V end lost 8 bases, the J end lost 0 bases, and 16 bases lay between the germline ends. The CDR3 is 15 amino acids. This CDR3 reads CAIGQGNPYQETQYF. The CDR3 DNA reads as TGTGCCATCGGCCAGGGAAACCCGTACCAAGAGACCCAGTACTTC.

The DNA of the CDR3 is TGTGCCAGCTTGATACCTACCGGGACTAGCGGGAGGGGTGAGCAGTTCTTC. Translating it yields CASLIPTGTSGRGEQFF. The V call is TRBV2, the J call TRBJ2-1, with 16 bases aligning to TRBD2. CDR1 is SNHLY, CDR2 FYNNEI, per germline. With V trimmed by 8 bases and J by 9 bases, 13 bases remained unmatched. The CDR3 loop spans 17 amino acids.

The genes are TRBV28 and TRBJ2-1, with 14 bases fitting TRBD2. This CDR3 spans 16 amino acids. J gave up 7 bases and V 2 bases, and 4 bases lay outside the gene matches. Germline loops: CDR1 MDHEN, CDR2 SYDVKM. The CDR3 DNA reads as TGTGCCAGCAGTTTACCAGGGACTAGCGGGAGTAATGAGCAGTTCTTC. This sequence encodes CASSLPGTSGSNEQFF.

The sample holds a few counts of this clone. This chain uses TRBV10-3 with TRBJ2-3; weak D call: TRBD2 (5 bases). This CDR3 comprises 13 residues. Germline lookup yields CDR1 ENHRY and CDR2 SYGVKD. Trimming removed 6 bases at V and 0 bases at J, with 7 bases between. In DNA, the CDR3 is TGTGCCATCAGGTCGGGGAGCACAGATACGCAGTATTTT. Its protein product is CAIRSGSTDTQYF.

The chain carries TRBV6-5 and TRBJ2-7; TRBD1 might be the D (6 bases). V was shortened by 6 bases and J by 6 bases, with 12 bases between the two germline ends. Germline values: CDR1 MNHEY, CDR2 SVGAGI. This CDR3 contains 12 residues. CDR3 residues: CASSQTGSEQYF. For the CDR3, the DNA is TGTGCCAGCAGCCAAACAGGGAGCGAGCAGTACTTC.

The V and J genes are TRBV5-1 and TRBJ2-5; 7 nucleotides match TRBD2. Trimming cost V 1 base and J 5 bases; bases outside gene matches: 11. CDR1 is SGHRS, CDR2 YFSETQ, per germline. The CDR3 is made up of 16 amino acids. CDR3 residues: CASSLTPRGGMETQYF. In DNA, the CDR3 is TGCGCCAGCAGCTTGACCCCTAGGGGAGGGATGGAGACCCAGTACTTC.

The gene calls are TRBV21-1 and TRBJ1-1. TRBV21-1 represents a pseudogene. The CDR3 totals 13 residues. CDR3 bases: TGTGCCCGCGCCTCGGCGGCCTGGCCTGAAGCTTTCTTT. The encoded protein is CARASAAWPEAFF.

This rearrangement joins TRBV28 to TRBJ1-4; tentative D call: TRBD1 (5 bases). Germline V CDR1 and CDR2: MDHEN, SYDVKM. This CDR3 contains 13 residues. V was cut by 8 bases and J by 10 bases, with 17 bases left in between. Here the CDR3 reads CASCTGMGRKLFF. Written as DNA, the CDR3 is TGTGCCAGCTGTACAGGCATGGGTAGAAAACTGTTTTTT.

The chain combines TRBV5-5 with TRBJ2-7, with a tentative D call TRBD2 (6 bases). The CDR3 loop spans 15 amino acids. The germline V gene encodes CDR1 SGHKS and CDR2 YYEKEE (reference sequence). The V and J ends lost 3 bases and 1 base respectively, with 14 bases between them. In nucleotides, the CDR3 is TGTGCCAGCAGCTACGGGGGACGGATTTCCTACGAGCAGTACTTC. As protein: CASSYGGRISYEQYF.

In this sample, this clone turned up a few times. This chain uses TRBV25-1 with TRBJ2-1; 8 nucleotides line up with TRBD2. J gave up 8 bases and V 8 bases, and 14 bases lay outside the gene matches. The CDR3 is 15 amino acids. Germline V gene data show CDR1 as MGHDK and CDR2 as SYGVNS. The DNA of the CDR3 is TGTGCCAGCGGCTGGGCGGGGGGCGGCCGATATGAGCAGTTCTTC. Residues: CASGWAGGGRYEQFF.

The genes are TRBV2 and TRBJ2-3, with D unresolved. The ends were cut back, 7 bases at V and 6 bases at J, with 8 bases in the middle. This CDR3 has 11 amino acids. The V gene's germline CDR1 is SNHLY and CDR2 FYNNEI. DNA for the CDR3: TGTGCCAGCAAGACAAGGGATACGCAGTATTTT. This gives the protein CASKTRDTQYF. The full variable domain, in which reference TRBV2 and TRBJ2-3 provide the parts outside the CDR3, is EPEVTQTPSHQVTQMGQEVILRCVPISNHLYFYWYRQILGQKVEFLVSFYNNEISEKSEIFDDQFSVERPDGSNFTLKIRSTKLEDSAMYFCASKTRDTQYFGPGTRLTVL.

The chain uses TRBV12-3 or TRBV12-4 and TRBJ1-2; D unclear. Trimming pared 2 bases from V and 4 bases from J, leaving 5 bases between. There are 12 residues in the CDR3. The CDR3 DNA reads as TGTGCCAGCAGTTTAAACGGCTATGGCTACACCTTC. Its translation is CASSLNGYGYTF.

This clone was recorded only once. The chain links TRBV6-6 to TRBJ1-4, with TRBD1 as a possible D gene (5 bases). The V gene's germline CDR1 is MNHNY and CDR2 SVGAGI (reference sequence). The CDR3 consists of 13 residues. V shed 6 bases and J shed 7 bases, with 12 bases lying between them. The CDR3 spells CASRTGGGEKLFF. The CDR3 bases are TGTGCCAGCAGAACAGGCGGCGGTGAAAAACTGTTTTTT.

This chain links TRBV27 with TRBJ2-7, with 7 positions matching TRBD2. This CDR3 comprises 15 residues. The J segment lost 3 bases and the V segment lost 3 bases, leaving 8 bases of the junction unmatched. Germline values: CDR1 MNHEY, CDR2 SMNVEV (reference sequence). The CDR3 reads CASSFKTGGIYEQYF. The CDR3 coding sequence is TGTGCCAGCAGTTTCAAGACGGGAGGTATCTACGAGCAGTACTTC.

A few counts support this clone. The chain recombines TRBV19 with TRBJ2-5; D is undetermined. Germline assignment: CDR1 LNHDA and CDR2 SQIVND (reference sequence). V lost 0 bases to trimming and J lost 1 base, with 6 bases between them. This CDR3 has 14 residues. For the CDR3, the DNA is TGTGCCAGTAGTATAGACCCCCTCCAAGAGACCCAGTACTTC. Translation: CASSIDPLQETQYF.

The rearrangement links TRBV29-1 to TRBJ2-1, with 12 bases matching TRBD1. The V segment lost 4 bases and the J segment 10 bases; nucleotides outside the gene matches: 8. The CDR3 is 14 amino acids. CDR1 is SQVTM and CDR2 is ANQGSEA in the germline V gene. CDR3 nucleotides: TGCAGCGTTGGGGGGACAGGGGGCTCAGGGGAGCAGTTCTTC. Translated, it gives CSVGGTGGSGEQFF.

The chain is built from TRBV19 and TRBJ1-5, with 7 nucleotides matching TRBD1. Germline CDR1 and CDR2: LNHDA and SQIVND (reference sequence). V gave up 5 bases and J gave up 5 bases; unmatched junction bases: 6. The CDR3 totals 14 residues. This CDR3 reads CASSAEQGYQPQHF. CDR3 DNA: TGTGCCAGTAGTGCAGAACAGGGGTATCAGCCCCAGCATTTT.

The CDR3 DNA is TGTGCCTCGCAAGGGCGGGTCACCGGGGAGCTGTTTTTT. As protein: CASQGRVTGELFF. The gene calls are TRBV30 and TRBJ2-2; D perhaps matches TRBD2 (5 bases). The germline CDR1 and CDR2 sequences are GTSNPN and SVGIG (reference sequence). This CDR3 is 13 amino acids long. Trimming shortened V by 7 bases and J by 4 bases, and 13 bases separated the two germline ends. Based on the CDR3 plus reference TRBV30 and TRBJ2-2, the full variable domain is SQTIHQWPATLVQPVGSPLSLECTVEGTSNPNLYWYRQAAGRGLQLLFYSVGIGQISSEVPQNLSASRPQDRQFILSSKKLLLSDSGFYLCASQGRVTGELFFGEGSRLTVL.

The chain has TRBV6-5 and TRBJ2-1; 8 bases agree with TRBD2. The CDR3 is 13 amino acids. Germline values: CDR1 MNHEY, CDR2 SVGAGI. V shed 6 bases and J 6 bases; nucleotides not matched to a gene: 4. This CDR3 reads CASRKGTSNEQFF. The CDR3 coding sequence is TGTGCCAGCAGAAAAGGGACTAGCAATGAGCAGTTCTTC.

The V and J genes are TRBV6-1 and TRBJ2-1, with TRBD1 identical over 7 bases. The germline V gene has CDR1 MNHNS and CDR2 SASEGT. The CDR3 has 15 residues. The J segment lost 3 bases and the V segment lost 2 bases, leaving 4 bases of the junction unmatched. The CDR3 is CASSEQGDFYNEQFF. The CDR3 DNA reads as TGTGCCAGCAGTGAACAGGGGGATTTCTACAATGAGCAGTTCTTC.

The chain is built from TRBV27 and TRBJ2-7; TRBD2 aligns across 9 bases. The germline V gene encodes CDR1 MNHEY and CDR2 SMNVEV (reference sequence). This CDR3 region has 14 residues. Trimming at V came to 3 bases and at J to 0 bases, leaving 0 bases not matched to a gene. The CDR3 coding sequence is TGTGCCAGCAGTTTGACTAGCGGCTCCTACGAGCAGTACTTC. Its protein product is CASSLTSGSYEQYF.

The chain links TRBV2 to TRBJ1-1; 7 bases agree with TRBD1. The CDR3 runs to 14 residues. The ends lost 8 bases at V and 8 bases at J; junction bases unmatched: 14. Germline CDR1 SNHLY, CDR2 FYNNEI. CDR3: CASWSREDRREAFF. The CDR3 DNA follows: TGTGCCAGCTGGTCAAGGGAGGACAGGCGAGAAGCTTTCTTT. Full variable domain (outside the CDR3, taken from reference TRBV2 and TRBJ1-1): EPEVTQTPSHQVTQMGQEVILRCVPISNHLYFYWYRQILGQKVEFLVSFYNNEISEKSEIFDDQFSVERPDGSNFTLKIRSTKLEDSAMYFCASWSREDRREAFFGQGTRLTVV.